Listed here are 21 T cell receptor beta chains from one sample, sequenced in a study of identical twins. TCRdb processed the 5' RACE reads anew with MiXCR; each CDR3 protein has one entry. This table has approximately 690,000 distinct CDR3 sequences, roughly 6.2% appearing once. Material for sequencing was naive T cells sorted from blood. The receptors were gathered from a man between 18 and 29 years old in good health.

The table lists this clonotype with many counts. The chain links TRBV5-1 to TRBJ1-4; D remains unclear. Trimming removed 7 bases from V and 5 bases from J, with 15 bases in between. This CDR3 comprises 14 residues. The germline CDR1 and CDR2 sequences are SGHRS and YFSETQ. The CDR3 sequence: CASQGRGQNEKLFF. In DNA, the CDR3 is TGCGCCAGCCAAGGAAGAGGGCAGAATGAAAAACTGTTTTTT.

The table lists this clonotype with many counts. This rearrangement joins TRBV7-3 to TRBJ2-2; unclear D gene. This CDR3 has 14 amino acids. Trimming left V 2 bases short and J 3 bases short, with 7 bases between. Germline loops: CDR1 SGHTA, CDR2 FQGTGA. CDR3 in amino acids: CASSLWVYTGELFF. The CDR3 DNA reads TGTGCCAGCAGCTTATGGGTGTACACCGGGGAGCTGTTTTTT.

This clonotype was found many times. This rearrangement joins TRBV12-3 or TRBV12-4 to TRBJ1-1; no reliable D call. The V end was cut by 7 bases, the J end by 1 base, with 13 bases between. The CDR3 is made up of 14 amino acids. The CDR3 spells CASKEGYGNTEAFF. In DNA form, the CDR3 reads TGTGCCAGCAAAGAAGGGTATGGGAACACTGAAGCTTTCTTT.

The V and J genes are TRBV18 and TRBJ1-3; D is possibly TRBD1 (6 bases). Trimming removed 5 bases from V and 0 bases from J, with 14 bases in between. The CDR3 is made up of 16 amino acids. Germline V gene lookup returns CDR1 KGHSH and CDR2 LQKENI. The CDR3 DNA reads TGTGCCAGCTCAGCGATGGACAGTACCTCTGGAAACACCATATATTTT. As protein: CASSAMDSTSGNTIYF.

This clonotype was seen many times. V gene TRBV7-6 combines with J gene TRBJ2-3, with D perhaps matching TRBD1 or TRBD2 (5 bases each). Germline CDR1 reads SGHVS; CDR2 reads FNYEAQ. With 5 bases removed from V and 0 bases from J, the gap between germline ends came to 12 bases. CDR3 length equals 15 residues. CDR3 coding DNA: TGTGCCAGCAGCGCCTACGGGGCTAGCACAGATACGCAGTATTTT. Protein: CASSAYGASTDTQYF.

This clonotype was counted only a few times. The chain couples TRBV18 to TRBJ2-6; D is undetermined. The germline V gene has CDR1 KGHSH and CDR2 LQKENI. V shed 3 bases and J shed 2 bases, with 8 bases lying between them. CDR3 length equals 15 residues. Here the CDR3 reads CASSPDATGANVLTF. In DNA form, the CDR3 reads TGTGCCAGCTCACCTGATGCGACTGGGGCCAACGTCCTGACTTTC. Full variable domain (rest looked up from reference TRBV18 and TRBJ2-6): NAGVMQNPRHLVRRRGQEARLRCSPMKGHSHVYWYRQLPEEGLKFMVYLQKENIIDESGMPKERFSAEFPKEGPSILRIQQVVRGDSAAYFCASSPDATGANVLTFGAGSRLTVL.

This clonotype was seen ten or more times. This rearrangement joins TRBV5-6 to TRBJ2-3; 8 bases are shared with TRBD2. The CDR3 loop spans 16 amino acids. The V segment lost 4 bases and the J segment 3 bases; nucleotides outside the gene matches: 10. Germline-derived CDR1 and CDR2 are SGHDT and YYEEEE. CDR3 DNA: TGTGCCAGCAGCACTAGAGCGGGGGTAACGACAGATACGCAGTATTTT. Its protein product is CASSTRAGVTTDTQYF.

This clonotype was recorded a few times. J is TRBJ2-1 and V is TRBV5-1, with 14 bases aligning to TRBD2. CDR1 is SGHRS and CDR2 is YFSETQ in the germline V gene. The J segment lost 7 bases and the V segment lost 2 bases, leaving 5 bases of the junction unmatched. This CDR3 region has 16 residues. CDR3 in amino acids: CASSFLRTSGRNEQFF. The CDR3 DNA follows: TGCGCCAGCAGCTTTCTACGGACTAGCGGGAGGAATGAGCAGTTCTTC.

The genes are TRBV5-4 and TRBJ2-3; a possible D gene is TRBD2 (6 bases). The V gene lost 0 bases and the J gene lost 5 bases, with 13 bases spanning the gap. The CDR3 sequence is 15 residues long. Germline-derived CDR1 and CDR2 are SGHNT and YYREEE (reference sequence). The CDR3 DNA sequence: TGTGCCAGCAGCTTGGCGGGAGCCTTGGTAGATACGCAGTATTTT. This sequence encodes CASSLAGALVDTQYF.

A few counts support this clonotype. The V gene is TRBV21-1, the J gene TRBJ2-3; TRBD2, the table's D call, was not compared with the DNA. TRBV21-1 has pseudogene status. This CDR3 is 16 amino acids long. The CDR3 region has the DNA TGTGCCAGCACCCCGGGACTAGCGGGAGAAGGGGATACGCAGTATTTT. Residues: CASTPGLAGEGDTQYF.

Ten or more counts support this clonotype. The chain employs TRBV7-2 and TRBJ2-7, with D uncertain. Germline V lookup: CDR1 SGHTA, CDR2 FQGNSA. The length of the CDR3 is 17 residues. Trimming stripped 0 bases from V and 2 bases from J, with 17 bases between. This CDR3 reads CASSLAPQLTTPYEQYF. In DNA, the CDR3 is TGTGCCAGCAGCTTAGCTCCCCAGCTCACAACCCCCTACGAGCAGTACTTC.

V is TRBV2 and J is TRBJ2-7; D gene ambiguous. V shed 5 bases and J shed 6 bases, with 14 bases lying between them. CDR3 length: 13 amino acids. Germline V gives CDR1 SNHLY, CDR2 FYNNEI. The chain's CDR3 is CASSQSVGSEQYF. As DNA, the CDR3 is TGTGCCAGCAGTCAGTCTGTAGGATCCGAGCAGTACTTC.

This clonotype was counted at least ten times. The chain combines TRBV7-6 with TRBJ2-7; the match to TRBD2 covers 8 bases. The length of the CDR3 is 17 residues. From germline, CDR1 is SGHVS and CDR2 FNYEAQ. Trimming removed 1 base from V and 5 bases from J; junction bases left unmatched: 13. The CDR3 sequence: CASSLVESGTRNHEQYF. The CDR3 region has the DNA TGTGCCAGCAGCTTAGTGGAGTCCGGGACTAGAAATCACGAGCAGTACTTC.

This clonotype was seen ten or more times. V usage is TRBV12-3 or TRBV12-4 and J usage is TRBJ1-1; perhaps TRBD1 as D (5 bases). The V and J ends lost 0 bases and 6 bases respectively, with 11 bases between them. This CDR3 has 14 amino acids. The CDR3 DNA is TGTGCCAGCAGTTTAGCGCGGGGGGAATCTGAAGCTTTCTTT. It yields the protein CASSLARGESEAFF.

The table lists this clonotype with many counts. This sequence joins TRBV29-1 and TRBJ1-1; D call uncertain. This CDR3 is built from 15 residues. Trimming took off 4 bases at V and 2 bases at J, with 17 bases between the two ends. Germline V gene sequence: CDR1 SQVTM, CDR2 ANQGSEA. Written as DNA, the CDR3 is TGCAGCGTTGGGGTGAGGGCCGACTTTAACACTGAAGCTTTCTTT. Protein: CSVGVRADFNTEAFF.

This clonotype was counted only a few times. CDR3 sequence: CASSVDFLPTGELFF. The CDR3 coding sequence is TGTGCCAGCAGCGTAGATTTCTTGCCCACCGGGGAGCTGTTTTTT. The V gene is TRBV9, the J gene TRBJ2-2; D is unclear. This CDR3 spans 15 amino acids. V was cut by 0 bases and J by 4 bases, with 10 bases left in between. Looked up from germline, CDR1 is SGDLS and CDR2 is YYNGEE.

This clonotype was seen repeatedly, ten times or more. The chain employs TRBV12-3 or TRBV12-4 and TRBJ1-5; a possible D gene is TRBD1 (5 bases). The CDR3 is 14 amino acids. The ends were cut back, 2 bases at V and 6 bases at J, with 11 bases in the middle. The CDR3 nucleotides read TGTGCCAGCAGTTTATTTGGGGGTGGTCAGCCCCAGCATTTT. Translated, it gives CASSLFGGGQPQHF.

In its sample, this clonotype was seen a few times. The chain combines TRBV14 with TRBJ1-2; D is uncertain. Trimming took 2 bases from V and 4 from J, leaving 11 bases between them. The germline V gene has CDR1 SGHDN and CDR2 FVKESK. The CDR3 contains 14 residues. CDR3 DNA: TGTGCCAGCAGCCAACTTCGGACGGGCTATGGCTACACCTTC. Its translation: CASSQLRTGYGYTF.

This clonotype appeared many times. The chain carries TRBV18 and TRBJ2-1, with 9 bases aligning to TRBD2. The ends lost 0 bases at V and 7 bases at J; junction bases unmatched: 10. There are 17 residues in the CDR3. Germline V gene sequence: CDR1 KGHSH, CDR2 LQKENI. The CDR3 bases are TGTGCCAGCTCACCACCAGGTAGCGGGAGCCCCGCGAATGAGCAGTTCTTC. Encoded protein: CASSPPGSGSPANEQFF.

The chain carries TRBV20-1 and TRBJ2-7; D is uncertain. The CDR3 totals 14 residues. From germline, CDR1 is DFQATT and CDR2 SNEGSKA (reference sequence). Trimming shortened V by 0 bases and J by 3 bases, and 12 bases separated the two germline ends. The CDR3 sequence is CSARDTSENYEQYF. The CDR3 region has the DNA TGCAGTGCTAGAGATACATCCGAGAACTACGAGCAGTACTTC.

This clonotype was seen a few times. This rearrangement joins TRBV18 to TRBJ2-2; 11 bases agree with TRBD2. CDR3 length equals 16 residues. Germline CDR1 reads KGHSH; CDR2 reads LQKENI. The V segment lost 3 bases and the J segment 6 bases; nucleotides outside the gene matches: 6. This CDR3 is CASSPLLAGVAGELFF. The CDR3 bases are TGTGCCAGCTCACCTTTACTAGCGGGAGTGGCCGGGGAGCTGTTTTTT.